This T cell receptor (beta chain) was sequenced in a study of cytotoxic CD8 clonotypes in ibrutinib-treated CLL. General study findings and limits: Clonality went up at the time of ibrutinib response, stayed stable in sustained remission, and later dropped back toward its baseline level at progression. The study sampled sustained-remission and progressing patients at different times.

Worth noting for this clone: Its antigen is not identified.

Investigators sought sequencing depths of between 1 in 200,000 and 1 in 1 million T cells. Sequenced by immunoSEQ multiplex PCR; TCRdb stores in-frame clones only, minus some. The profile shows 65,000 to 85,000 clones, approximately 87% of them singletons. The clonotype comes from a human donor with chronic lymphocytic leukemia. The material was PBMCs, obtained after 24 months of ibrutinib treatment.

The CDR3 bases are TGTGCCAGCAGCCCCCCCCCACAAGAGACCCAGTACTTC. Residues: CASSPPPQETQYF. This sequence joins TRBV28 and TRBJ2-5; D gene uncertain. Germline V gives CDR1 MDHEN, CDR2 SYDVKM. There are 13 residues in the CDR3. V lost 6 bases, J lost 2 bases, and 10 bases lay in between.